This TCR beta chain was recovered during a study of T-cell memory formation after mild COVID-19. MiXCR, applied by TCRdb to the 5' RACE reads, yields one record per CDR3 protein. The sample carries around 450,000 distinct CDR3 sequences, 20% recorded once. This clonotype has more than one count but fewer than ten. V lost 6 bases to trimming and J lost 7 bases, with 13 bases between them. This CDR3 has 12 amino acids. The germline CDR1 and CDR2 sequences are LNHDA and SQIVND (reference sequence). The TCR comes from an adult woman who had mild COVID-19 (a few samples of this study predate the infection). Cell type and time point are not known. Sequenced sample: PBMCs or a T cell subset sorted from them (not recorded which). The V gene is TRBV19, the J gene TRBJ2-7; D is perhaps TRBD1 (6 bases). In DNA form, the CDR3 reads TGTGCCAGTAGCTCTAACAGGGTTGAGCAGTACTTC. As protein: CASSSNRVEQYF.